The 20 T cell receptor beta chains in this list originate from one sample, sequenced in a study of T cells in Graves' hyperthyroidism and ophthalmopathy. The source material, RNA transcripts, was used to amplify TCR beta CDR3 regions. With the HTBI primer set, the TCR CDR3 went through a first round of RT-PCR. TCRdb itself ran the multiplex PCR reads through MiXCR, one entry per CDR3 protein. The sample consists of hundreds of thousands of distinct CDR3 sequences, 20% of them appearing once. Sequenced sample: blood. The receptors derive from a man in his forties or fifties with Graves' ophthalmopathy.

This clonotype has only a few counts. The rearrangement links TRBV6-2 or TRBV6-3 to TRBJ2-7, with D possibly matching TRBD1 (6 bases). The V end lost 8 bases, the J end lost 2 bases, and 19 bases lay between the germline ends. This CDR3 contains 15 residues. Germline values: CDR1 MNHEY, CDR2 SVGEGT. In DNA form, the CDR3 reads TGTGCCAGCCAAACCCGGGACACGGCCCCCTACGAGCAGTACTTC. Translation: CASQTRDTAPYEQYF.

In its sample, this clonotype was seen a few times. The J gene is TRBJ2-1, the V gene TRBV14; possibly TRBD2 for D (6 bases). Germline lookup yields CDR1 SGHDN and CDR2 FVKESK. This CDR3 is built from 14 residues. The V end was cut by 4 bases, the J end by 8 bases, with 15 bases between. CDR3 sequence (DNA): TGTGCCAGCAGCCGCCGCGGGGCAACGGATGAGCAGTTCTTC. It specifies CASSRRGATDEQFF.

About this clonotype itself: A read error may account for a junction end that differs from germline. The rearrangement links TRBV12-3 or TRBV12-4 to TRBJ1-6; no firm D call. The CDR3 totals 16 residues. For the CDR3, the DNA is TGTGCCAGCACCTCCCCCCCTCTCTCCTATAATTCACCCCCCCACTTT. Translation gives CASTSPPLSYNSPPHF.

The chain uses TRBV5-8 and TRBJ2-1, with a possible D match to TRBD1 (6 bases). The CDR3 consists of 13 residues. Germline-derived CDR1 and CDR2 are SGHTS and YDEGEE. V lost 4 bases to trimming and J lost 15 bases, with 20 bases between them. The DNA for the CDR3 is TGTGCCAGCAGCCTACAGGGAAAGTTTAGGCGGTTCTTC. It codes for CASSLQGKFRRFF.

The chain recombines TRBV2 with TRBJ2-2; possible D gene TRBD2, 6 bases. The germline V and J ends were trimmed by 5 bases and 5 bases, with 15 bases remaining between them. There are 15 residues in the CDR3. Germline V gene lookup returns CDR1 SNHLY and CDR2 FYNNEI. CDR3 sequence (DNA): TGTGCCAGCAGTTGGGGGGAAGGAGGGACCGGGGAGCTGTTTTTT. It translates to CASSWGEGGTGELFF.

This clonotype has just a few counts. The rearrangement joins TRBV7-3 to TRBJ1-1, with D unclear. V was pared by 7 bases and J by 0 bases, with 9 bases between. Germline values: CDR1 SGHTA, CDR2 FQGTGA. CDR3 length: 13 residues. This CDR3 reads CASKVQMNTEAFF. In nucleotides, the CDR3 is TGTGCCAGCAAGGTACAAATGAACACTGAAGCTTTCTTT.

This clonotype was found many times. This chain connects TRBV12-5 to TRBJ1-1, with D uncertain. Trimming shortened V by 0 bases and J by 2 bases, and 22 bases separated the two germline ends. This CDR3 has 19 residues. Germline V lookup: CDR1 LGHNT, CDR2 FRNRAP. The CDR3 loop reads CASGLVRSYSEEGNTEAFF. The DNA for the CDR3 is TGTGCTAGTGGTTTGGTGCGGTCATATTCCGAGGAGGGTAACACTGAAGCTTTCTTT.

This clonotype was counted once. V and J are TRBV5-1 and TRBJ1-2, with TRBD1 as a possible D gene (5 bases). CDR3 length: 13 amino acids. V was pared by 5 bases and J by 4 bases, with 12 bases between. CDR1 and CDR2 from the germline V gene are SGHRS and YFSETQ. CDR3 in amino acids: CASRRDSLYGYTF. As DNA, the CDR3 is TGCGCCAGCAGACGGGACTCTCTCTATGGCTACACCTTC.

This clonotype was detected a few times. V is TRBV10-1 and J is TRBJ2-4; D is unclear. Deletions cut 8 bases from V and 6 bases from J, with 8 bases between. Germline CDR1 WNHNN, CDR2 SYGVQD (reference sequence). The CDR3 has 11 residues. As DNA, the CDR3 is TGCGCCAGCCCGCCGAGAAACATTCAGTACTTC. This encodes CASPPRNIQYF.

This clonotype showed up just a few times. The chain has TRBV12-3 or TRBV12-4 and TRBJ1-2; weak D call: TRBD1 (5 bases). The CDR3 runs 12 residues. V lost 7 bases, J lost 6 bases, and 12 bases lay in between. The CDR3 DNA follows: TGTGCCAGCAACAACGGGGGTAATGGCTACACCTTC. Translating it yields CASNNGGNGYTF.

This clonotype was counted at least ten times. The chain joins TRBV3-1 to TRBJ1-1; perhaps TRBD1 as D (5 bases). From germline, CDR1 is LGHDT and CDR2 YNNKEL (reference sequence). Trimming removed 0 bases from V and 4 bases from J, with 15 bases in between. CDR3 length equals 16 residues. This chain's CDR3 is CASSQDYGAGGTEAFF. The CDR3 DNA reads TGTGCCAGCAGCCAAGATTACGGGGCTGGAGGCACTGAAGCTTTCTTT.

CDR3 bases: TGTGCCAGCAGTGCCTCAACAGGGCTCGGTGGCTACACCTTC. Translation gives CASSASTGLGGYTF. The chain has TRBV6-4 and TRBJ1-2; TRBD1 is a possible D gene (6 bases). The CDR3 spans 14 residues. The germline gives CDR1 MRHNA, CDR2 SNTAGT. Trimming took off 4 bases at V and 7 bases at J, with 16 bases between the two ends.

This clonotype was counted ten times or more. The rearrangement links TRBV11-2 to TRBJ2-5, with D perhaps TRBD2 (6 bases). Germline CDR1 reads SGHAT; CDR2 reads FQNNGV. This CDR3 has 13 amino acids. V was pared by 8 bases and J by 4 bases, with 14 bases between. The CDR3 coding sequence is TGTGCCAGCGGCTATTTGGGGGGAGAGACCCAGTACTTC. Residues: CASGYLGGETQYF.

This clonotype has a count of ten or more. V gene TRBV20-1 combines with J gene TRBJ2-7, with 12 bases lining up with TRBD2. The CDR3 sequence is 15 residues long. After removal of 7 bases from V and 2 bases from J, the junction contained 9 bases not matched to a gene. Germline V gene data show CDR1 as DFQATT and CDR2 as SNEGSKA (reference sequence). The CDR3 DNA reads TGCAGTGTTCTAGATCGGACTAGCGGGACCTACGAGCAGTACTTC. This codes for CSVLDRTSGTYEQYF.

This chain uses TRBV9 with TRBJ2-7; D tentatively reads TRBD1 or TRBD2 (5 bases each). V was clipped by 2 bases and J by 6 bases, with 21 bases between them. There are 16 residues in the CDR3. CDR1 and CDR2 (germline): SGDLS, YYNGEE. The CDR3 coding sequence is TGTGCCAGCAGCGTCACCGGGACGACCATAAGGAGCGAGCAGTACTTC. Residues: CASSVTGTTIRSEQYF. The entire variable domain, with the rest obtained from reference TRBV9 and TRBJ2-7, is as follows: DSGVTQTPKHLITATGQRVTLRCSPRSGDLSVYWYQQSLDQGLQFLIQYYNGEERAKGNILERFSAQQFPDLHSELNLSSLELGDSALYFCASSVTGTTIRSEQYFGPGTRLTVT.

This clonotype was seen just once. A much larger clone lies a single base off, so this may be a read error. This chain connects TRBV20-1 to TRBJ1-2; D is unclear. Trimming took 5 bases from V and 4 from J, leaving 14 bases between them. Germline V gene sequence: CDR1 DFQATT, CDR2 SNEGSKA (reference sequence). This CDR3 has 13 residues. DNA of the CDR3: TGCAGTGCTGGAGGCCCGGGAATCTATGGCTACACCTTC. It yields the protein CSAGGPGIYGYTF.

Ten or more counts support this clonotype. The gene calls are TRBV18 and TRBJ2-5, with D possibly TRBD1 on 5 matching bases. The CDR3 length is 12 residues. Germline CDR1 and CDR2: KGHSH and LQKENI. Between the trimmed V and J ends, which lost 8 bases and 4 bases, there was a span of 11 bases. CDR3 nucleotide sequence: TGTGCCAGCAGTTTAGACAGAGAGACCCAGTACTTC. It yields the protein CASSLDRETQYF. Filled out from reference TRBV18 and TRBJ2-5, the complete variable domain reads NAGVMQNPRHLVRRRGQEARLRCSPMKGHSHVYWYRQLPEEGLKFMVYLQKENIIDESGMPKERFSAEFPKEGPSILRIQQVVRGDSAAYFCASSLDRETQYFGPGTRLLVL.

This chain connects TRBV29-1 to TRBJ2-1; 10 nucleotides align to TRBD1. This CDR3 has 12 residues. Trimming cost V 7 bases and J 10 bases; bases outside gene matches: 7. Looked up from germline, CDR1 is SQVTM and CDR2 is ANQGSEA. The CDR3 DNA follows: TGCAGCGGGGGACAGGGGCGGGGAGAGCAGTTCTTC. Amino acid sequence: CSGGQGRGEQFF.

This clonotype was counted ten times or more. A much larger clone differs by one base, so this may be a read error. The CDR3 sequence: CASSLITEAFF. Written as DNA, the CDR3 is TGTGCCAGCAGTTTGATCACTGAAGCTTTCTTT. The V call is TRBV12-3 or TRBV12-4, the J call TRBJ1-1; D uncertain. The CDR3 spans 11 residues. Between the trimmed V and J ends, which lost 3 bases and 4 bases, there was a span of 3 bases.

This clonotype was seen repeatedly, ten times or more. The CDR3 DNA is TGTGCCAGCAGAGATAGCGGGGGGGCCGAGCAGTACTTC. It encodes CASRDSGGAEQYF. This rearrangement joins TRBV3-1 to TRBJ2-7; 11 positions match TRBD2. This CDR3 has 13 amino acids. From germline, CDR1 is LGHDT and CDR2 YNNKEL (reference sequence). V lost 6 bases, J lost 6 bases, and 4 bases stayed unmatched.